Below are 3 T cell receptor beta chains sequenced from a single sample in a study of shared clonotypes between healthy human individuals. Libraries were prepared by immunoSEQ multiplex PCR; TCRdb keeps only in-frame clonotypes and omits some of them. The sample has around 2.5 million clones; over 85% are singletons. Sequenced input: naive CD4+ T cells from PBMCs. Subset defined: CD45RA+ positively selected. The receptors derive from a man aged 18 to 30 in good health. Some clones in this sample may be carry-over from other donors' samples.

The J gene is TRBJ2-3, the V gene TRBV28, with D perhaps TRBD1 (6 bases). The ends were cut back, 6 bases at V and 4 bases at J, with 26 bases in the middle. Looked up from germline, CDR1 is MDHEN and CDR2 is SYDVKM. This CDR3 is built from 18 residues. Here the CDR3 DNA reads TGTGCCAGCAGAGTTGGGCACGCCGGAAACACAGGGCCAGATACGCAGTATTTT. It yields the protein CASRVGHAGNTGPDTQYF.

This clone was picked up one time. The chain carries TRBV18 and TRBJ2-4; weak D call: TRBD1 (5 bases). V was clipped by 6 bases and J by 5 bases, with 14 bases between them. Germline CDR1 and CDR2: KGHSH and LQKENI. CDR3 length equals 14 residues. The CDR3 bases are TGTGCCAGCTCGGTTCAGGGTCCCCAAAACATTCAGTACTTC. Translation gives CASSVQGPQNIQYF.

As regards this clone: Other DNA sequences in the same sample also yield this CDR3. The CDR3 region has the DNA TGTGCCAGCAGTTTCAGCGGGAGAGGAGCAGATACGCAGTATTTT. The encoded protein is CASSFSGRGADTQYF. The rearrangement links TRBV28 to TRBJ2-3; TRBD2 aligns across 8 bases. J gave up 4 bases and V 3 bases, and 6 bases lay outside the gene matches. The CDR3 consists of 15 residues. Germline V gene sequence: CDR1 MDHEN, CDR2 SYDVKM. The variable domain in full, with the rest retrieved from reference TRBV28 and TRBJ2-3, is DVKVTQSSRYLVKRTGEKVFLECVQDMDHENMFWYRQDPGLGLRLIYFSYDVKMKEKGDIPEGYSVSREKKERFSLILESASTNQTSMYLCASSFSGRGADTQYFGPGTRLTVL.